Here is one T cell receptor (beta chain) with its context. This sample was taken from a study of blood T cell repertoires in COVID-19. About the research overall: The origin of the acute and convalescent COVID-19 samples was the United States, Italy and Spain. Sources were T cells, B-cell-depleted T cells, or PBMCs; the material itself was cDNA or gDNA.

V gave up 2 bases and J gave up 1 base, with 11 bases separating them. Looked up from germline, CDR1 is SGHTA and CDR2 is FQGNSA. The CDR3 consists of 15 residues. Original methodology: Counts of nucleated cells, estimated from reference gene primer amplification, were obtained. This table comes from immunoSEQ multiplex PCR, and its TCRdb copy is limited to in-frame clones, with some not included. V and J calls and clone size follow that table, whereas D and trimming were derived from the DNA. The sample consists of a few hundred thousand clones, under 90% of them appearing once. V gene TRBV7-2 combines with J gene TRBJ1-1, with a possible D match to TRBD1 (6 bases). Sequencing was done on a sample of peripheral blood. This clonotype was obtained from a woman aged 18-29 years with acute or convalescent COVID-19. CDR3 DNA sequence: TGTGCCAGCAGCTTATCGGGACAACGGAACACTGAAGCTTTCTTT. It encodes CASSLSGQRNTEAFF.